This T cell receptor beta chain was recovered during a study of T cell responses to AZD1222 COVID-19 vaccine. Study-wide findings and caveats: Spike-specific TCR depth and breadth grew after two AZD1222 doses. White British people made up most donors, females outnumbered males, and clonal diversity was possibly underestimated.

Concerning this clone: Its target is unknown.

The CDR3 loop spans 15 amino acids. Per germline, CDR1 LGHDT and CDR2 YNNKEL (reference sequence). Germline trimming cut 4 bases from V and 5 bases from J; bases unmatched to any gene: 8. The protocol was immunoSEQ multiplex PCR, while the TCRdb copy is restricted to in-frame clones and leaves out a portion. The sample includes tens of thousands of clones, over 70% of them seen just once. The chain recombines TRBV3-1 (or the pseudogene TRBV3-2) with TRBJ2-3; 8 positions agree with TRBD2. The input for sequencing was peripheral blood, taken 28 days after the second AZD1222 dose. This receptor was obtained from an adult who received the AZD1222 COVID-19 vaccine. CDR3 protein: CASSRTGGAKDTQYF. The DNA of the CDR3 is TGTGCCAGCAGCCGGACCGGGGGGGCGAAAGATACGCAGTATTTT.